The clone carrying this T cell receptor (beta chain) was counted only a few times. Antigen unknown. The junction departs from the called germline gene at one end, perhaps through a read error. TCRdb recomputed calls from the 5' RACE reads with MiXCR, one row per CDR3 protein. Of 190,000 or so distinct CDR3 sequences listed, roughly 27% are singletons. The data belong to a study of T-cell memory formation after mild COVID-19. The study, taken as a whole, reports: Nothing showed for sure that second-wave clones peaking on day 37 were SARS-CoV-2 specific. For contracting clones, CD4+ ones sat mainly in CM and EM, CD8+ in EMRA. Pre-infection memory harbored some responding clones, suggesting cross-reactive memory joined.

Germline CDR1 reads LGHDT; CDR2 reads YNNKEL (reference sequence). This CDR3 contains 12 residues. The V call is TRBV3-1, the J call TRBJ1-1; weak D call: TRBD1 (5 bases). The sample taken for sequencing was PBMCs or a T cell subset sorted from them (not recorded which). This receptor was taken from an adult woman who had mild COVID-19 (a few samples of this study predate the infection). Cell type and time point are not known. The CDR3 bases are TGTGCCAGCAGCCAAAATTCCGCGGACATACGCTTT. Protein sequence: CASSQNSADIRF.